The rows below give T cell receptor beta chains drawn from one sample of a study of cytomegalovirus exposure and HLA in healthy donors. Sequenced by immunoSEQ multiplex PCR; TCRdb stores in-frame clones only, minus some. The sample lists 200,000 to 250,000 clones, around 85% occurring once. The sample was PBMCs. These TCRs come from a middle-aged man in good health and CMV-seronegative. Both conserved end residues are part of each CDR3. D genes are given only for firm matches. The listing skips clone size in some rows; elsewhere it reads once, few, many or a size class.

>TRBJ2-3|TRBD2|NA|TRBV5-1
TGCGCCAGCAGCTCCACTAGCGGGACTAGCACAGATACGCAGTATTTT
CASSSTSGTSTDTQYF
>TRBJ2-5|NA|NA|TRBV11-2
TGTGCCAGCAGCGGCCGGGTCAGAGAAAGGGAGACCCAGTACTTC
CASSGRVRERETQYF
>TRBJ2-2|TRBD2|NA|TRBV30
TGTGCCTGGAGTGACCCGGGACTAGCGGCCGGGGAGCTGTTTTTT
CAWSDPGLAAGELFF
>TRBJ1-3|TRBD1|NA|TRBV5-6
TGTGCCAGCAGCGGGGACAGCCTTGGGGGAAACACCATATATTTT
CASSGDSLGGNTIYF
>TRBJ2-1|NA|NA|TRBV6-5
TGTGCCAGCACCCGGGGGGCAGGGGGCCTTGAGCAGTTCTTC
CASTRGAGGLEQFF
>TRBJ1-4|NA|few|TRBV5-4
TGTGCCAGCAGCTTGGGCGGGACTAATGAAAAACTGTTTTTT
CASSLGGTNEKLFF
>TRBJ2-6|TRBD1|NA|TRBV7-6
TGTGCCAGCAGCCAGTCCCGGGACAGGAGACCGGGGGCCAACGTCCTGACTTTC
CASSQSRDRRPGANVLTF
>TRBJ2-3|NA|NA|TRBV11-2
TGTGCCAGCAGCCTGTTGCGGGATACGCAGTATTTT
CASSLLRDTQYF
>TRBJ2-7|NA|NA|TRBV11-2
TGTGCCAGCAGCTTCGAAGACAGGTCCCTAGACGAGCAGTACTTC
CASSFEDRSLDEQYF
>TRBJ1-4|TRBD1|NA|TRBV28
TGTGCCAGCAGTTCGAGGACAGGGGTCGGCCGGGAAAAACTGTTTTTT
CASSSRTGVGREKLFF
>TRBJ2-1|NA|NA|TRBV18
TGTGCCAGCTCACCACAGAATATACAGGACCGCCCCTGGGAGTTCTTC
CASSPQNIQDRPWEFF
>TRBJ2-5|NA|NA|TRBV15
TGTGCCACCAGCAGAGATAATGCGGCACCAGAGACCCAGTACTTC
CATSRDNAAPETQYF
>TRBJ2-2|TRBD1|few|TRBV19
TGTGCCAGTACCTTAGGACAGGGGAACACCGGGGAGCTGTTTTTT
CASTLGQGNTGELFF
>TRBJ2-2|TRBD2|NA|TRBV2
TGTGCCAGCAGCCCTAGCGGGTTAAACACCGGGGAGCTGTTTTTT
CASSPSGLNTGELFF
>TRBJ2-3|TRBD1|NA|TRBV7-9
TGTGCCAGCAGCCGACAGGGTTCAGATACGCAGTATTTT
CASSRQGSDTQYF
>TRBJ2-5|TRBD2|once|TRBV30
TGTGCCTGGAGTCGTGGGGGGGGGAGGGAGACCCAGTACTTC
CAWSRGGGRETQYF
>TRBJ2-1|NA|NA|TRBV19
TGTGCCAGTAGTATAGTTCCCCTACGGGAGCAGTTCTTC
CASSIVPLREQFF
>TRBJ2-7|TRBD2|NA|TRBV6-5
TGTGCCAGCAGTCACACTAGCGGGAGCGTCAGCGAGCAGTACTTC
CASSHTSGSVSEQYF
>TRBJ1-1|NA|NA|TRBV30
TGTGCCTGGAGTCCCGACAGTGAAGCTTTCTTT
CAWSPDSEAFF
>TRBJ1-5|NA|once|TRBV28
TGTGCCAGCAGTGATACAGGAAATCAGCCCCAGCATTTT
CASSDTGNQPQHF
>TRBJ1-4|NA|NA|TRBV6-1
TGTGCCAGCAGTCTTTCGGGGGGAAATGAAAAACTGTTTTTT
CASSLSGGNEKLFF
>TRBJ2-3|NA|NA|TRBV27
TGTGCCAGCAGTATCCGGGACTCAAAAGGCACAGATACGCAGTATTTT
CASSIRDSKGTDTQYF
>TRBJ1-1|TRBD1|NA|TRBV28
TGTGCCAGCATCAAAAGTAGGGGACAGGGGCGAGCTTTCTTT
CASIKSRGQGRAFF
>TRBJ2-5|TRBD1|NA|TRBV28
TGTGCCAGCAGTTTGGGGACAGGGGTTGGAGAGACCCAGTACTTC
CASSLGTGVGETQYF
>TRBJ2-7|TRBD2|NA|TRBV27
TGTGCCAGCAGTTCACTGACTAGCGGGAGTAGATACGAGCAGTACTTC
CASSSLTSGSRYEQYF
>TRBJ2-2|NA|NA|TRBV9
TGTGCCAGCAGCGTAGGGACTACGAACACCGGGGAGCTGTTTTTT
CASSVGTTNTGELFF
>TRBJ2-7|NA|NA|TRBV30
TGTGCCTGGGGGGACTCCTACTACGAGCAGTACTTC
CAWGDSYYEQYF
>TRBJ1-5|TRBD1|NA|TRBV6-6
TGTGCCAGCAGCCGGACAGGGGATAATCAGCCCCAGCATTTT
CASSRTGDNQPQHF
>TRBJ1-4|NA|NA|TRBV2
TGTGCCAGCAGTGATAACAGTGCTAATGAAAAACTGTTTTTT
CASSDNSANEKLFF
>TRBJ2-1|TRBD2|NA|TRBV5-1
TGCGCCAGCAGCTTAGGACTAGCGGGAGAGAATGAGCAGTTCTTC
CASSLGLAGENEQFF
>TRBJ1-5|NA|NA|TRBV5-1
TGCGCCAGCAGCTTGGGAGACAGCAGCAATCAGCCCCAGCATTTT
CASSLGDSSNQPQHF
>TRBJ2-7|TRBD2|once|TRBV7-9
TGTGCCAGCAGCTTGGGGGGGTTGGTCTCCGAGCAGTACTTC
CASSLGGLVSEQYF
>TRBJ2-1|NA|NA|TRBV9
TGTGCCAGCAGCGATAGCGAGACTAACTACAATGAGCAGTTCTTC
CASSDSETNYNEQFF
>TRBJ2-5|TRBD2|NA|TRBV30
TGTGCCTGGACTCTCGGGACTATGTACCAAGAGACCCAGTACTTC
CAWTLGTMYQETQYF
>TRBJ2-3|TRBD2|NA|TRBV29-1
TGCAGCGTTGAACTAGCGGGAGGGAACACAGATACGCAGTATTTT
CSVELAGGNTDTQYF
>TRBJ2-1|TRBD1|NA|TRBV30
TGTGCCTGGAGCAGGACAGGAAACAATGAGCAGTTCTTC
CAWSRTGNNEQFF
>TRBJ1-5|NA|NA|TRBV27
TGTGCCAGCAGCTCAGGTACGAGCAATCAGCCCCAGCATTTT
CASSSGTSNQPQHF
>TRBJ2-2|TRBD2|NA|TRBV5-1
TGCGCCAGCAGCTACCTCACTAGCGGGAGGTACACCGGGGAGCTGTTTTTT
CASSYLTSGRYTGELFF
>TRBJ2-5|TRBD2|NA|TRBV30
TGTGCCTGGAGTCGCGGGAGAGCCCGAGAGACCCAGTACTTC
CAWSRGRARETQYF
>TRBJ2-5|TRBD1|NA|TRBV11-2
TGTGCCAGCAGCTTACCCCGGGACAGGGGTAGAGAGACCCAGTACTTC
CASSLPRDRGRETQYF
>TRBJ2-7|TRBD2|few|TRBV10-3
TGTGCCATCAGTGAGTCGGCGACTCTAGCGGGAGGGCCCCCCTCCTACGAGCAGTACTTC
CAISESATLAGGPPSYEQYF
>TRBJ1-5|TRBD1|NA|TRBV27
TGTGCCAGCAGTTTATCAGGGGGCGCCCAGCCCCAGCATTTT
CASSLSGGAQPQHF
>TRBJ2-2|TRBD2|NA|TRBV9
TGTGCCAGCAGCCCGGGGGTAGCGGGAGCTGCGAATCAAGCGAACACCGGGGAGCTGTTTTTT
CASSPGVAGAANQANTGELFF
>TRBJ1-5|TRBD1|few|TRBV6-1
TGTGCCAGCATCCGGGACAGGGGGCTTGGTCAGCCCCAGCATTTT
CASIRDRGLGQPQHF
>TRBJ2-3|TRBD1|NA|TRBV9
TGTGCCAGCAGCCCAGGGACAGGGGACACAGATACGCAGTATTTT
CASSPGTGDTDTQYF
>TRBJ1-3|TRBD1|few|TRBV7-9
TGTGCCACCCCCTCCTGGACAGGGGACAACTCTGGAAACACCATATATTTT
CATPSWTGDNSGNTIYF
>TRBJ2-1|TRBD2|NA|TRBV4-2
TGTGCCAGCAGCCTTTCGGGGGGACTAGCGGCATACAATGAGCAGTTCTTC
CASSLSGGLAAYNEQFF
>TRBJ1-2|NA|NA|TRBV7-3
TGTGCCAGCAGCCGGGACACCTCTAACTATGGCTACACCTTC
CASSRDTSNYGYTF
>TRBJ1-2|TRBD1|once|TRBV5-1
TGCGCCAGCAGCTTGGGGACAGGAGGGAATGGCTACACCTTC
CASSLGTGGNGYTF
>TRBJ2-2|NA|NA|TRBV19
TGTGCCAGTAGTATCGGGAGAAGGATCGGGGAGCTGTTTTTT
CASSIGRRIGELFF
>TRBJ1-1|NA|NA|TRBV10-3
TGTGCCATCAGTGGAACCCAGGGGCCTGTAATGAACACTGAAGCTTTCTTT
CAISGTQGPVMNTEAFF
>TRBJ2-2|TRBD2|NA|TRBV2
TGTGCCAGCGATTTAGCGGGAGTCGACACCGGGGAGCTGTTTTTT
CASDLAGVDTGELFF
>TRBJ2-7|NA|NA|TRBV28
TGTGCCAGCAGGGGGAGAGCAGCCCCCTCCTACGAGCAGTACTTC
CASRGRAAPSYEQYF
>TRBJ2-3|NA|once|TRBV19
TGTGCCAGCATAGGGGCCAGTCTAGATACGCAGTATTTT
CASIGASLDTQYF
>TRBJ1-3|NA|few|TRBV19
TGTGCCAGTAGTATAGTGCCGGGACTCAGCTCTGGAAACACCATATATTTT
CASSIVPGLSSGNTIYF